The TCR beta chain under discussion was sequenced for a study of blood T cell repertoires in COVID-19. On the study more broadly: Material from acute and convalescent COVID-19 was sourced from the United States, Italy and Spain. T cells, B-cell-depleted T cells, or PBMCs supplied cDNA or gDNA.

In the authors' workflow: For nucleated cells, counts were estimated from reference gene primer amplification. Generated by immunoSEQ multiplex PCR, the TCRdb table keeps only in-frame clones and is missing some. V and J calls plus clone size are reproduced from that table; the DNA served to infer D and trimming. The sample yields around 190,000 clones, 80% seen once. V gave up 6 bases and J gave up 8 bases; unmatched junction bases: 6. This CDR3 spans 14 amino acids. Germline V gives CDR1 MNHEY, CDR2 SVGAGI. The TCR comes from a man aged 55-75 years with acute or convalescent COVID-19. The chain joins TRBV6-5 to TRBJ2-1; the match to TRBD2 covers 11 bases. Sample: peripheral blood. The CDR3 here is CASRGGLAADEQFF. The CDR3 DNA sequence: TGTGCCAGCAGAGGGGGACTAGCGGCGGATGAGCAGTTCTTC.